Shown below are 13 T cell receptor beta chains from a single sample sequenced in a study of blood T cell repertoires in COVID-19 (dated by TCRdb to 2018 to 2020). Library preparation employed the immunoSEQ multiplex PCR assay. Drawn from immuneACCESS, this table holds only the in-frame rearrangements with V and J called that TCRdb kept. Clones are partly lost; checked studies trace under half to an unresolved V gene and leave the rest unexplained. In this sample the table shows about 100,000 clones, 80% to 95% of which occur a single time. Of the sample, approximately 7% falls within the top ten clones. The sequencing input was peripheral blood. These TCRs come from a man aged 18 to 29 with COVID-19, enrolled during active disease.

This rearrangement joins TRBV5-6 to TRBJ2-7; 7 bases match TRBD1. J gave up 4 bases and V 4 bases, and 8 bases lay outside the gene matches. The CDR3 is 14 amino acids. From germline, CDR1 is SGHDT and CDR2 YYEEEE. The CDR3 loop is CASSSDRDDYEQYF. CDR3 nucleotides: TGTGCCAGCAGCAGTGACAGGGACGATTACGAGCAGTACTTC.

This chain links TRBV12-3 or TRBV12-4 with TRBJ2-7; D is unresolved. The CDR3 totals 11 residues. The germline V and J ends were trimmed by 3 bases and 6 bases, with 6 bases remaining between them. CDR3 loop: CASSFGPEQYF. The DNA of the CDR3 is TGTGCCAGCAGTTTTGGGCCCGAGCAGTACTTC.

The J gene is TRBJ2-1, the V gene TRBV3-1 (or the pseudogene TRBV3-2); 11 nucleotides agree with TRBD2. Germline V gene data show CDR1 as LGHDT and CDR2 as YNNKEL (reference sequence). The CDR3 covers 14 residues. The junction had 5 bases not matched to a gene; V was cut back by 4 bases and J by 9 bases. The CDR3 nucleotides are TGTGCCAGCAGCCTGACTAGCGGGAAGGGTGAGCAGTTCTTC. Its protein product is CASSLTSGKGEQFF.

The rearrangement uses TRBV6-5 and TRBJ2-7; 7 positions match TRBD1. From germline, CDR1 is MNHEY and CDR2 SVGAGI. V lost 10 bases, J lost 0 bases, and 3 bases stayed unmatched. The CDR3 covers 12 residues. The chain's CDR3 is CATGTASYEQYF. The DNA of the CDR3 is TGTGCCACCGGGACAGCCTCCTACGAGCAGTACTTC.

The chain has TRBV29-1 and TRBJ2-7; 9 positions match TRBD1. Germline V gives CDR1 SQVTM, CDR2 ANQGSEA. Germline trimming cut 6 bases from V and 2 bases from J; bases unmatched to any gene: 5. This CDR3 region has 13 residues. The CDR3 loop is CSVVTGGTYEQYF. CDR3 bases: TGCAGCGTCGTGACAGGGGGTACCTACGAGCAGTACTTC.

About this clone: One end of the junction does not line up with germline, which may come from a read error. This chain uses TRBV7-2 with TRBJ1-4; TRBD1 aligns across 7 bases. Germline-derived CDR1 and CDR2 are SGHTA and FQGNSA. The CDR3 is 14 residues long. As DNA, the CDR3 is TGTGCCAGCAGATCTACAGGGGAGCATGAAAAACTGCTTTTT. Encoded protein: CASRSTGEHEKLLF.

The CDR3 reads CASSVRTGEANTGELFF. The CDR3 nucleotides read TGTGCCAGCAGCGTAAGGACGGGAGAGGCGAACACCGGGGAGCTGTTTTTT. The chain combines TRBV9 with TRBJ2-2; D may be TRBD2 (6 bases). CDR3 size: 17 residues. V shed 1 base and J shed 0 bases, with 13 bases lying between them. Germline lookup yields CDR1 SGDLS and CDR2 YYNGEE.

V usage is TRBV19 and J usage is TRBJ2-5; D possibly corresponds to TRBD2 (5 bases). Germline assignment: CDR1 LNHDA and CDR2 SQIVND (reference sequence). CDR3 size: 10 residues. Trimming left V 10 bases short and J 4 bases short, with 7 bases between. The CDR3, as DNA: TGTGCCACCCGGGGAGAGACCCAGTACTTC. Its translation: CATRGETQYF.

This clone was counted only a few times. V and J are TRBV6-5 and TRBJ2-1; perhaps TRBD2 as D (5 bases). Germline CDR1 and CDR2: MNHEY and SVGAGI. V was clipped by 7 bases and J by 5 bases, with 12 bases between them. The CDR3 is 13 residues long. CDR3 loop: CASTLPGDNEQFF. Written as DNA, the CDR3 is TGTGCCAGCACCTTGCCCGGGGACAATGAGCAGTTCTTC.

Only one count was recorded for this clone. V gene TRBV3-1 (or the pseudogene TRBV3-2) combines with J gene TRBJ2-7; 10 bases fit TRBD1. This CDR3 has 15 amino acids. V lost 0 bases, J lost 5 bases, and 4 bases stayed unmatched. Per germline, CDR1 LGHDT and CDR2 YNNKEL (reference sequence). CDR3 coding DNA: TGTGCCAGCAGCCAAGATCTAGGGACAGGGGACGAGCAGTACTTC. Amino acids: CASSQDLGTGDEQYF.

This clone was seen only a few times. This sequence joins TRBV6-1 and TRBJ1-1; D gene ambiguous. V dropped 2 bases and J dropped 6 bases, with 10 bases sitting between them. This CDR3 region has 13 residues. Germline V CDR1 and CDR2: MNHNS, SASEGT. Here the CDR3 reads CASSEYWGAEAFF. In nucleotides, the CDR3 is TGTGCCAGCAGTGAATACTGGGGAGCTGAAGCTTTCTTT.

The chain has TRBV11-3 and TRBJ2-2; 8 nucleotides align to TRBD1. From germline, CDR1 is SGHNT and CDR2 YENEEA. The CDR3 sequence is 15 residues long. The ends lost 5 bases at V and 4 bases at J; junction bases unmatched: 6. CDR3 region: CASSKTGVVTGELFF. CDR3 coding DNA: TGTGCCAGCAGCAAGACAGGGGTGGTCACCGGGGAGCTGTTTTTT. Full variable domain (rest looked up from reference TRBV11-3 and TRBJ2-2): EAGVVQSPRYKIIEKKQPVAFWCNPISGHNTLYWYLQNLGQGPELLIRYENEEAVDDSQLPKDRFSAERLKGVDSTLKIQPAELGDSAVYLCASSKTGVVTGELFFGEGSRLTVL.

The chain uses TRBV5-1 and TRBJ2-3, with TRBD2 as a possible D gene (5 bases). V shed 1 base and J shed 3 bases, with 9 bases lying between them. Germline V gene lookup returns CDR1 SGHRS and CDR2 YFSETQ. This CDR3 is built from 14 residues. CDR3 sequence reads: CASSLPSSTDTQYF. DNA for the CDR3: TGCGCCAGCAGCTTGCCTAGCTCAACAGATACGCAGTATTTT. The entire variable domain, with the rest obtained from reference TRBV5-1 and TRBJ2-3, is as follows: KAGVTQTPRYLIKTRGQQVTLSCSPISGHRSVSWYQQTPGQGLQFLFEYFSETQRNKGNFPGRFSGRQFSNSRSEMNVSTLELGDSALYLCASSLPSSTDTQYFGPGTRLTVL.